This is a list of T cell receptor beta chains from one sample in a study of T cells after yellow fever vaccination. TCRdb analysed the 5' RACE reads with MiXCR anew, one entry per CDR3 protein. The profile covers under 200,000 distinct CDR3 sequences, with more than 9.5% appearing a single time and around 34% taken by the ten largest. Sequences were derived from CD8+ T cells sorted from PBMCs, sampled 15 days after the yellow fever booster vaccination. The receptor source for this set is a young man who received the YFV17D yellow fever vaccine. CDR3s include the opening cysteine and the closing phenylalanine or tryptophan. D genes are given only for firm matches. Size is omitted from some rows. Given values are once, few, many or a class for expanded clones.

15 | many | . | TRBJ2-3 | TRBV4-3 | CASSQDERAGDTQYF | TGCGCCAGCAGCCAAGACGAGAGGGCCGGGGATACGCAGTATTTT
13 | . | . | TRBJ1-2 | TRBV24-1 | CATSEWTNDGYTF | TGTGCCACCAGTGAGTGGACGAACGATGGCTACACCTTC
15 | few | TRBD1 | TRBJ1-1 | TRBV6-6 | CASSISGGLNTEAFF | TGTGCCAGCAGTATATCAGGGGGCTTGAACACTGAAGCTTTCTTT
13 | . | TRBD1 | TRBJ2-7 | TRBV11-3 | CASSTRQGHEQYF | TGTGCCAGCAGCACGCGACAGGGGCACGAGCAGTACTTC
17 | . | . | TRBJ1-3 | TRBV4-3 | CASSQVLRQSSGNTIYF | TGCGCCAGCAGCCAAGTGCTCAGACAATCCTCTGGAAACACCATATATTTT
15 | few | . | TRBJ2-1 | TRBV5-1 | CASSLLQGSYNEQFF | TGCGCCAGCAGCTTGCTTCAGGGGAGTTACAATGAGCAGTTCTTC
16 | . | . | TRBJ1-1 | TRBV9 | CASSAYVTGPNTEAFF | TGTGCCAGCAGCGCTTACGTCACAGGGCCCAACACTGAAGCTTTCTTT
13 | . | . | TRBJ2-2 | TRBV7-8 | CASSLGPPGELFF | TGTGCCAGCAGCTTAGGGCCCCCCGGGGAGCTGTTTTTT
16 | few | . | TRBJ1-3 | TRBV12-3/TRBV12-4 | CASSLYGGAAGNTIYF | TGTGCCAGCAGTTTATACGGGGGGGCTGCTGGAAACACCATATATTTT
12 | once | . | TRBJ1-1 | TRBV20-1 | CSAVRGGPEAFF | TGCAGTGCGGTACGGGGGGGCCCTGAAGCTTTCTTT
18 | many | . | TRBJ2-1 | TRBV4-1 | CASRPEGVYQSSYNEQFF | TGCGCCAGCCGCCCGGAGGGGGTATACCAAAGCTCCTACAATGAGCAGTTCTTC
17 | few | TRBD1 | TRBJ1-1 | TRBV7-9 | CASSPLDWTGTPREAFF | TGTGCCAGCAGCCCCTTAGATTGGACAGGTACGCCCCGTGAAGCTTTCTTT
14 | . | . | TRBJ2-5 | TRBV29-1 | CSVDFPSREETQYF | TGCAGCGTCGACTTCCCCTCCAGGGAGGAGACCCAGTACTTC
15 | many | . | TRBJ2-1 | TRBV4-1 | CASSQDGGSYNEQFF | TGCGCCAGCAGCCAAGATGGAGGTAGTTACAATGAGCAGTTCTTC
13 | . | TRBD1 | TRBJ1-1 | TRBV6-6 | CASSKTGGDEAFF | TGTGCCAGCAGCAAGACAGGGGGAGATGAAGCTTTCTTT
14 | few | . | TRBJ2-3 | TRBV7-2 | CASSLGGSADTQYF | TGTGCCAGCAGCTTAGGGGGGTCGGCAGATACGCAGTATTTT
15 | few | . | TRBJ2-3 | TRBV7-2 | CASSQGPMNPDTQYF | TGTGCCAGCAGCCAAGGGCCCATGAACCCAGATACGCAGTATTTT
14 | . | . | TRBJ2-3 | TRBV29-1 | CSVEVIRVADTQYF | TGCAGCGTTGAAGTCATCAGGGTCGCAGATACGCAGTATTTT
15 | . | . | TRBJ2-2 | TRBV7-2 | CASSFWGRHTGELFF | TGTGCCAGCAGCTTCTGGGGCAGGCATACCGGGGAGCTGTTTTTT
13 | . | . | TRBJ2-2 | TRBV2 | CASSGGGIGELFF | TGTGCCAGCAGCGGTGGGGGGATCGGGGAGCTGTTTTTT
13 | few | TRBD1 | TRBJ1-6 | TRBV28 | CASSFGQGIPLHF | TGTGCCAGCAGTTTTGGACAGGGTATCCCCCTCCACTTT
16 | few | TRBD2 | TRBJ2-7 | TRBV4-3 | CASSQDGVAGEYEQYF | TGCGCCAGCAGCCAAGATGGGGTAGCGGGGGAGTACGAGCAGTACTTC
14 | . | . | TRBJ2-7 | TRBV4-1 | CASSQQGSSYEQYF | TGCGCCAGCAGCCAACAGGGGAGCTCCTACGAGCAGTACTTC